Described below is a single T cell receptor (beta chain) sequence and its context. The antigen is not known. These data come from a study of T cell responses to AZD1222 COVID-19 vaccine. Study results and caveats: Two AZD1222 administrations were followed by greater Spike-specific TCR breadth and depth.

The V gene's germline CDR1 is MGHRA and CDR2 YSYEKL. V was shortened by 0 bases and J by 10 bases, with 10 bases between the two germline ends. This CDR3 spans 14 amino acids. Profiling relied on immunoSEQ multiplex PCR, and the TCRdb table lists in-frame clones only, not all of them. The table shows 95,000 to 150,000 clones, with about 88% occurring only once. This chain connects TRBV4-1 to TRBJ1-6, with D possibly TRBD1 on 5 matching bases. This receptor was obtained from an adult who received the AZD1222 COVID-19 vaccine. This specimen consisted of peripheral blood, obtained 28 days after the second AZD1222 dose. Here the CDR3 reads CASSQEAGQSPLHF. CDR3 coding DNA: TGCGCCAGCAGCCAAGAGGCAGGGCAATCACCCCTCCACTTT.